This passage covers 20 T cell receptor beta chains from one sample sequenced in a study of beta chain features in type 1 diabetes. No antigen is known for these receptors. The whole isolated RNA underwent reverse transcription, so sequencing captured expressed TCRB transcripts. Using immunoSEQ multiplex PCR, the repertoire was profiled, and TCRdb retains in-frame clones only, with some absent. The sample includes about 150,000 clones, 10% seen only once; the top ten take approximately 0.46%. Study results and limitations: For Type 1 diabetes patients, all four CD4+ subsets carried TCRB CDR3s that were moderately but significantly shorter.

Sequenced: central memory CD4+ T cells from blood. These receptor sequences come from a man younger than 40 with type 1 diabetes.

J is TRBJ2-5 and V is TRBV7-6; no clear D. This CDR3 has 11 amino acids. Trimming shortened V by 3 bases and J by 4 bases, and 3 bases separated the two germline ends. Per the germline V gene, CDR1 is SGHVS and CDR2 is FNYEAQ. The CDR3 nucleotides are TGTGCCAGCAGCTTCGGAGAGACCCAGTACTTC. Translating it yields CASSFGETQYF. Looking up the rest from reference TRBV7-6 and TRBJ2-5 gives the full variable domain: GAGVSQSPRYKVTKRGQDVALRCDPISGHVSLYWYRQALGQGPEFLTYFNYEAQQDKSGLPNDRFSAERPEGSISTLTIQRTEQRDSAMYRCASSFGETQYFGPGTRLLVL.

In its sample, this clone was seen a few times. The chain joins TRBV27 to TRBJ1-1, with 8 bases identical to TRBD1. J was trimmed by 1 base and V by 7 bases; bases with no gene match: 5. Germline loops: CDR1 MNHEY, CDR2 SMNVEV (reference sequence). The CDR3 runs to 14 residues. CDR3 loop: CASTIDRGNTEAFF. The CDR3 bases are TGTGCCAGCACCATAGACAGGGGGAACACTGAAGCTTTCTTT.

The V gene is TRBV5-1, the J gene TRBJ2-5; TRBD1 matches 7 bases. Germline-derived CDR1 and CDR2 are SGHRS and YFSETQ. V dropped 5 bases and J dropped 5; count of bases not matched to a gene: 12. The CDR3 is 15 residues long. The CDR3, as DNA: TGCGCCAGCAGTGTACAGGGGCATTTTCTGGAGACCCAGTACTTC. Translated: CASSVQGHFLETQYF.

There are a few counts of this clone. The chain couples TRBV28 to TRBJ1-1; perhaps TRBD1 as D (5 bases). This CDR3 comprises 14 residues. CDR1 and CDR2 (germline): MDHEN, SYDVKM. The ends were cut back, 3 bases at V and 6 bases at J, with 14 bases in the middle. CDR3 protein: CASSLVQGKAEAFF. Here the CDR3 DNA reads TGTGCCAGCAGTTTGGTCCAGGGTAAAGCTGAAGCTTTCTTT.

CDR3 residues: CASSQETSGSYEQYF. The DNA for the CDR3 is TGTGCCAGCAGCCAAGAAACTAGCGGGAGCTACGAGCAGTACTTC. The V call is TRBV5-4, the J call TRBJ2-7; 11 bases are shared with TRBD2. J lost 3 bases, V lost 4 bases, and 6 bases had no gene match. Germline V CDR1 and CDR2: SGHNT, YYREEE (reference sequence). This CDR3 contains 15 residues.

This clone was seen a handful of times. The CDR3: CSAATGFPGELFF. In nucleotides, the CDR3 is TGCAGCGCCGCGACAGGGTTCCCCGGGGAGCTGTTTTTT. The genes are TRBV29-1 and TRBJ2-2; 7 bases are shared with TRBD1. V trimming: 7 bases; J trimming: 6 bases; junction bases outside the gene matches: 8. The CDR3 has 13 amino acids. Germline V gives CDR1 SQVTM, CDR2 ANQGSEA.

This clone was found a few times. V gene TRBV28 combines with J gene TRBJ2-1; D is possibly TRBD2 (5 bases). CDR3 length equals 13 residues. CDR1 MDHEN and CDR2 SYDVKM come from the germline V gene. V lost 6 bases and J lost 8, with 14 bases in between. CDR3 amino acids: CASRPGSGYEQFF. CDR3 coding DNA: TGTGCCAGCAGGCCGGGATCCGGGTATGAGCAGTTCTTC.

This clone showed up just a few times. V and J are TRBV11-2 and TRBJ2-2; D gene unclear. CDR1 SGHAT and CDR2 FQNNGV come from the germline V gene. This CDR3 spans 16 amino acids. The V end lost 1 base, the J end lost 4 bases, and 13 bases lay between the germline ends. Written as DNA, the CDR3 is TGTGCCAGCAGCTTAGGGGCAGGCCCCCCCACCGGGGAGCTGTTTTTT. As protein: CASSLGAGPPTGELFF.

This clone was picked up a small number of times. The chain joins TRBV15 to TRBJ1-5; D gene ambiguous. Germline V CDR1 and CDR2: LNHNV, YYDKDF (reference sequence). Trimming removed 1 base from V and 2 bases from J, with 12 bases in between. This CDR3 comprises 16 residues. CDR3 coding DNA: TGTGCCACCAGCAGAGGAGGCGACGGTGGCAATCAGCCCCAGCATTTT. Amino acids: CATSRGGDGGNQPQHF.

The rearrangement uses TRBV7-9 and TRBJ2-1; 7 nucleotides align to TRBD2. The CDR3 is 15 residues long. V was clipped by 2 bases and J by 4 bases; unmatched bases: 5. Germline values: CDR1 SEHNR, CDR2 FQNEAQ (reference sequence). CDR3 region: CASSLTREKYNEQFF. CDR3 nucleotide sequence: TGTGCCAGCAGCTTAACGCGGGAGAAGTACAATGAGCAGTTCTTC.

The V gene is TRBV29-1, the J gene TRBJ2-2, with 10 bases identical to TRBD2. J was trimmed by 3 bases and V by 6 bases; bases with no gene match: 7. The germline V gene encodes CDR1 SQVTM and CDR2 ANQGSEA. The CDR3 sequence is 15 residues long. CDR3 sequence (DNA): TGCAGCGTCAGTAGCGGGAGGTACTACACCGGGGAGCTGTTTTTT. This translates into CSVSSGRYYTGELFF.

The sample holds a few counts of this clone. CDR3 DNA: TGCGCCAGCAGCACCGACGGACTAGCGGGAGTGTACGAGCAGTACTTC. This sequence encodes CASSTDGLAGVYEQYF. The V call is TRBV5-1, the J call TRBJ2-7, with 13 positions matching TRBD2. CDR1 is SGHRS and CDR2 is YFSETQ in the germline V gene. This CDR3 comprises 16 residues. Trimming removed 4 bases from V and 4 bases from J; junction bases left unmatched: 8.

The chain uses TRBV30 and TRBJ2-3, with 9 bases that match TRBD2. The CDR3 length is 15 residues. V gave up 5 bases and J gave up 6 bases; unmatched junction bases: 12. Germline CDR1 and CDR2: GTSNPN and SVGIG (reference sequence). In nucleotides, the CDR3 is TGTGCCTGGGGAGGCAGTGCGGGAGGGATTGATACGCAGTATTTT. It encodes CAWGGSAGGIDTQYF.

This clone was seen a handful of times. CDR3 amino acids: CASSISQGAGEQYF. CDR3 DNA sequence: TGTGCCAGTAGTATTTCACAGGGGGCTGGCGAGCAGTACTTC. The chain links TRBV19 to TRBJ2-7; TRBD1 matches 9 bases. The V gene's germline CDR1 is LNHDA and CDR2 SQIVND (reference sequence). This CDR3 has 14 residues. V lost 3 bases and J lost 6; bases outside the gene matches: 6.

The CDR3 DNA reads as TGCAGCGTTGAGGGCGGGAGAGGTGTAGGTGAGCAGTTCTTC. Residues: CSVEGGRGVGEQFF. This chain joins TRBV29-1 and TRBJ2-1; 7 bases line up with TRBD2. Trimming took 3 bases from V and 9 from J; bases not matched to a gene: 11. The CDR3 runs 14 residues. Germline V gene sequence: CDR1 SQVTM, CDR2 ANQGSEA.

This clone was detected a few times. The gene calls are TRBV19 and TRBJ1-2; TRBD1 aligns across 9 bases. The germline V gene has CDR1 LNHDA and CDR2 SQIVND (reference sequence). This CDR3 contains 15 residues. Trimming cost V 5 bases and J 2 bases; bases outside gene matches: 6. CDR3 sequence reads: CASSRTGTGNYGYTF. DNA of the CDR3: TGTGCCAGTAGTCGAACCGGGACAGGGAACTATGGCTACACCTTC.

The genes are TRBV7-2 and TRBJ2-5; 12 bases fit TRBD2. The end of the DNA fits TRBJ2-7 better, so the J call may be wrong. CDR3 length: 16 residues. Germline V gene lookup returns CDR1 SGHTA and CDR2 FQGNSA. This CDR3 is CASSWTTSGGYYEQYF. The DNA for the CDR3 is TGTGCCAGCAGCTGGACGACTAGCGGGGGTTACTACGAGCAGTACTTC.

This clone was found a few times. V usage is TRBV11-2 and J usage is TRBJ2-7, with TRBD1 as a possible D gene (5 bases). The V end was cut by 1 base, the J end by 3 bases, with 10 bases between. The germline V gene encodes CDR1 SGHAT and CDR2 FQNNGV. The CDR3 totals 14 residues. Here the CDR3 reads CASSLVGASYEQYF. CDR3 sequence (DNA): TGTGCCAGCAGCTTAGTAGGGGCCAGCTACGAGCAGTACTTC.

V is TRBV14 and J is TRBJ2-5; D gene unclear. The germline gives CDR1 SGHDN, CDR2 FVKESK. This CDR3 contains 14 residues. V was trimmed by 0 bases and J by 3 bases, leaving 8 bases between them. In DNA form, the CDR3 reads TGTGCCAGCAGCCAAGACTGGAGTGAAGAGACCCAGTACTTC. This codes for CASSQDWSEETQYF.

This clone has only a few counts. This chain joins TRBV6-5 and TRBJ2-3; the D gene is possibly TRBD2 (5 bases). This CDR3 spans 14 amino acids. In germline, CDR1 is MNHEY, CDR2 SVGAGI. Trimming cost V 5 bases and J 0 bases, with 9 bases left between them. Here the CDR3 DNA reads TGTGCCAGCAGTACCAGCGGCAGCACAGATACGCAGTATTTT. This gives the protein CASSTSGSTDTQYF.